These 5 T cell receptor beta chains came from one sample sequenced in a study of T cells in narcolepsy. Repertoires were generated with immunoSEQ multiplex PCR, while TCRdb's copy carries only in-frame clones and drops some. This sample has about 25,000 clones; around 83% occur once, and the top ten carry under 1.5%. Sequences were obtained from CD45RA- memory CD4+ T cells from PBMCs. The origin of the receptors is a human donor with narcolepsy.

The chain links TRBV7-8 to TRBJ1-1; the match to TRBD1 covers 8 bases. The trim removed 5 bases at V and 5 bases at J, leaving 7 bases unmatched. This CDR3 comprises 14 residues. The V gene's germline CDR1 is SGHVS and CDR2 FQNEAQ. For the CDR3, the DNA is TGTGCCAGCAGCCAAGGACAGGGAGGAACTGAAGCTTTCTTT. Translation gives CASSQGQGGTEAFF. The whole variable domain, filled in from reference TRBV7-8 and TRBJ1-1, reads GAGVSQSPRYKVAKRGQDVALRCDPISGHVSLFWYQQALGQGPEFLTYFQNEAQLDKSGLPSDRFFAERPEGSVSTLKIQRTQQEDSAVYLCASSQGQGGTEAFFGQGTRLTVV.

The CDR3 nucleotides are TGTGCCAGTACCGACATGTATGGAAACACCATATATTTT. Its protein is CASTDMYGNTIYF. J is TRBJ1-3 and V is TRBV19; D not resolved. CDR1 and CDR2 (germline): LNHDA, SQIVND (reference sequence). The length of the CDR3 is 13 residues. Trimming cost V 7 bases and J 3 bases, with 10 bases left between them.

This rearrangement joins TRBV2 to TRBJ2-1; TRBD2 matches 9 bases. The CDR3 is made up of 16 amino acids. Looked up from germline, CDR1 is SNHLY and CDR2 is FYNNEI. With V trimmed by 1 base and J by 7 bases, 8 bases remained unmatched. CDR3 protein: CASSEESGRIGNEQFF. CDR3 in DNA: TGTGCCAGCAGTGAAGAGAGCGGGAGGATTGGTAATGAGCAGTTCTTC. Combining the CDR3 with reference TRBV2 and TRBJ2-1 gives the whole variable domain EPEVTQTPSHQVTQMGQEVILRCVPISNHLYFYWYRQILGQKVEFLVSFYNNEISEKSEIFDDQFSVERPDGSNFTLKIRSTKLEDSAMYFCASSEESGRIGNEQFFGPGTRLTVL.

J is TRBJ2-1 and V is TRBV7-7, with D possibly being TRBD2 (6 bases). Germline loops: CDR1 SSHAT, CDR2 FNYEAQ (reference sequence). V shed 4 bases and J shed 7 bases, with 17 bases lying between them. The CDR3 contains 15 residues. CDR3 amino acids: CASSSGQGGINEQFF. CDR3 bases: TGTGCCAGCAGCTCAGGGCAAGGAGGGATTAATGAGCAGTTCTTC.

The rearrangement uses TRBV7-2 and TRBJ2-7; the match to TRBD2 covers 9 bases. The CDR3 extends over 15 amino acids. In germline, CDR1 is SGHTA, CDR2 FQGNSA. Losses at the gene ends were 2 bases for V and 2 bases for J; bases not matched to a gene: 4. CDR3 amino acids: CASSLWREGTYEQYF. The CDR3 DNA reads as TGTGCCAGCAGCTTATGGCGGGAGGGGACCTACGAGCAGTACTTC.